In its sample, the clone carrying this T cell receptor (beta chain) was seen many times. These data originate in a study of spatial heterogeneity in lung cancer. Background on the study: The average count in raw reads for each unique TCR and UMI combination exceeded eight appearances.

Time point: sample taken at primary tumor resection. Patients with untreated early-stage non-small cell lung cancer, numbering 72, were the donors. No cells were sorted before sequencing. The whole RNA sequenced was extracted from tumor, nontumor lung or frozen PBMC. This CDR3 spans 15 amino acids. Germline V gene data show CDR1 as SGHNT and CDR2 as YYREEE (reference sequence). V was cut by 4 bases and J by 0 bases, with 11 bases left in between. Using its own MiXCR run on the 5' RACE reads, TCRdb lists one record per CDR3 protein. The profile shows over 45,000 distinct CDR3 sequences, roughly 5% of them singletons.

The V gene is TRBV5-4, the J gene TRBJ2-4; tentatively, D is TRBD1 or TRBD2 (5 bases each). The TCR sequence derives from a male donor with early-stage non-small cell lung cancer. The starting material was PBMCs, obtained at surgery. CDR3 sequence reads: CASSVNGAAKNIQYF. DNA of the CDR3: TGTGCCAGCAGCGTGAACGGGGCAGCCAAAAACATTCAGTACTTC. Using reference TRBV5-4 and TRBJ2-4 for the parts outside the CDR3, the full variable domain is ETGVTQSPTHLIKTRGQQVTLRCSSQSGHNTVSWYQQALGQGPQFIFQYYREEENGRGNFPPRFSGLQFPNYSSELNVNALELDDSALYLCASSVNGAAKNIQYFGAGTRLSVL.